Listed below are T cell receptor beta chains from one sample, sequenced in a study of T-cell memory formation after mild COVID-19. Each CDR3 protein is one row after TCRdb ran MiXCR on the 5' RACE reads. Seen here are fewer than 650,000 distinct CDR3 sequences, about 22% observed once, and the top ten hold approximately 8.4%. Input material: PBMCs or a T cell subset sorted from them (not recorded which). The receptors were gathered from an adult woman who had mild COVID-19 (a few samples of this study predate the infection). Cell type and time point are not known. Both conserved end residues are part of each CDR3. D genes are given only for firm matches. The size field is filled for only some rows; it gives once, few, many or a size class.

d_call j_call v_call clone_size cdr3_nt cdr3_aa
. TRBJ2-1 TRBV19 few TGTGCCAGCACCTCAAGTTTCCCCGGGAATGAGCAGTTCTTC CASTSSFPGNEQFF
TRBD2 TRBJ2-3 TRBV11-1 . TGTGCCAGCAGCTACGTCGGGGGGTCCACAGATACGCAGTATTTT CASSYVGGSTDTQYF
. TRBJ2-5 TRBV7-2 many TGTGCCAGCAGTCTGGCTAGCGACGAGACCCAGTACTTC CASSLASDETQYF
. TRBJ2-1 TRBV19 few TGTGCCAGTAGTATAGCGGGGCGGAATGAGCAGTTCTTC CASSIAGRNEQFF
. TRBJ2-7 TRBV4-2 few TGTGCCAGCAGCCAAGTCACCGGGGGACACATAGCCTACGAGCAGTACTTC CASSQVTGGHIAYEQYF
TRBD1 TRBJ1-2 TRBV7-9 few TGTGCCAGCAGCTCAACCCCCCCGCGGGACAGGGAGTACACCTTC CASSSTPPRDREYTF
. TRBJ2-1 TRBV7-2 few TGTGCCAGCAGCTTAGTGGGGGGACAGAGCTCCTACAATGAGCAGTTCTTC CASSLVGGQSSYNEQFF
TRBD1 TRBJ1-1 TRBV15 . TGTGCCACCAGCAGAGTCACAGGGGCTATGAACACTGAAGCTTTCTTT CATSRVTGAMNTEAFF
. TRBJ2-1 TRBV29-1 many TGCAGCGTTGAAGTGCTCCGACAGAATGAGCAGTTCTTC CSVEVLRQNEQFF
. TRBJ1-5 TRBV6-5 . TGTGCCAGCAAAGGGAGCAATCAGCCCCAGCATTTT CASKGSNQPQHF
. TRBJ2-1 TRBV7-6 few TGTGCCAGCAGCTTAGCGGGGCCTAGCCGGGGCAGCGAGCAGTTCTTC CASSLAGPSRGSEQFF
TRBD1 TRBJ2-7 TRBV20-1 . TGCAGTGCTAGCGGGACAGGGGACTCCTACGAGCAGTACTTC CSASGTGDSYEQYF
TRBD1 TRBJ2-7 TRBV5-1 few TGCGCCAGCAGTCCTTGGACAGGGCCGTCCTACGAGCAGTACTTC CASSPWTGPSYEQYF
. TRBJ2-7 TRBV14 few TGTGCCAGCAGCCGCCCGAGGGACTCCTACGAGCAGTACTTC CASSRPRDSYEQYF
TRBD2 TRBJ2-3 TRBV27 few TGTGCCAGCAGTTTAGGCGGGGGGTTTCCAGATACGCAGTATTTT CASSLGGGFPDTQYF
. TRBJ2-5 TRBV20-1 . TGCAGTGCTGGACGGACTGGAGAGACCCAGTACTTC CSAGRTGETQYF
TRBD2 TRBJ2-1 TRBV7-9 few TGTGCCAGCAGCTTAAGCCTAGCGGCCAATGAGCAGTTCTTC CASSLSLAANEQFF
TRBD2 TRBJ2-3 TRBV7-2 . TGTGCCAGCAGCTCAAGTAGCGGGGCGGAGTATTTT CASSSSSGAEYF
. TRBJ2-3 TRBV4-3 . TGCGCCAGCAGCCAAGGGAGACTAAGCACAGATACGCAGTATTTT CASSQGRLSTDTQYF
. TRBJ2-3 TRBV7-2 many TGTGCCAGCACGGGGACAGATACGCAGTATTTT CASTGTDTQYF
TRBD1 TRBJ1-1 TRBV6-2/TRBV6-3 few TGTGCCAGCAAAATTAACAGGGGGACTGAAGCTTTCTTT CASKINRGTEAFF
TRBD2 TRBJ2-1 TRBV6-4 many TGTGCCAGCAGCGCCCGTTGGGAGCGGGGGGAGGGTGAGCAGTTCTTC CASSARWERGEGEQFF
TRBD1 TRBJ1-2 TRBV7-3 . TGTGCCAGCAGCTCCCTGCAGGGGGGGCGTTTAGATGGCTACACCTTC CASSSLQGGRLDGYTF
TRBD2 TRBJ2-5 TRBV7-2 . TGTGCCAGCAGCTTATCCCCTAGCGGGGGATCGTACCAAGAGACCCAGTACTTC CASSLSPSGGSYQETQYF
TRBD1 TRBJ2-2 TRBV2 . TGTGCCAGCAGTGGGACGGACAGGGTTACCGGGGAGCTGTTTTTT CASSGTDRVTGELFF
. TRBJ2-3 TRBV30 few TGTGCCTGGAGCCCCGAGAGTACGCAGTATTTT CAWSPESTQYF
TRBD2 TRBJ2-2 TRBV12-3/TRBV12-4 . TGTGCCAGCAGTCTAGCGGGGCCCTCGACCGGGGAGCTGTTTTTT CASSLAGPSTGELFF
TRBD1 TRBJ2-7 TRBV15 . TGTGCCACCAGCAGAGTACTTGGGACAGGGTCCTACGAGCAGTACTTC CATSRVLGTGSYEQYF
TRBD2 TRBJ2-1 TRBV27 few TGTGCCAGCAGCCACGCCCTGAATAGCGGGGGGGCGGCTGAGCAGTTCTTC CASSHALNSGGAAEQFF
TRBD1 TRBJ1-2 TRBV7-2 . TGTGCCAGCAACAAGCTGACAGGGGGTAACTATGGCTACACCTTC CASNKLTGGNYGYTF
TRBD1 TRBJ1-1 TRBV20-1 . TGCAGTGCCACCCTGGACAGGGACGCTGAAGCTTTCTTT CSATLDRDAEAFF
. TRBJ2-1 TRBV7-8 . TGTGCCAGCAGCTTCAACCGAAATGAGCAGTTCTTC CASSFNRNEQFF
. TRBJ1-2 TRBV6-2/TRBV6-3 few TGTGCCAGCTCGACCGCGAACTCACAGCATGGCTACACCTTC CASSTANSQHGYTF
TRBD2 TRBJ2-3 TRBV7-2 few TGTGCCAGCAGCCCAAGCGGGAAAGCAGATACGCAGTATTTT CASSPSGKADTQYF
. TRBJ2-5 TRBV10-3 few TGTGCCATCAGTGAGTCGGCAGAGACCCAGTACTTC CAISESAETQYF
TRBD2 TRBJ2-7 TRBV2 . TGTGCCAGCAGCGAGCCCTCTAGCGGGAGGTGGTACGAGCAGTACTTC CASSEPSSGRWYEQYF
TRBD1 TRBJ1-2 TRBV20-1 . TGCAGTGCTAGAGACGCCGGACAGGGGGCAGGGGGCTACACCTTC CSARDAGQGAGGYTF
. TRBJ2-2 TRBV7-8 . TGTGCCAGCAGCTTACTCGACGGGAGTTGGGCCGGGGAGCTGTTTTTT CASSLLDGSWAGELFF
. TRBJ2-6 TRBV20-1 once TGCAGTGCTAGTCACTCTGGGGCCAACGTCCTGACTTTC CSASHSGANVLTF
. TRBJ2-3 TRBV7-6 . TGTGCCAGCAGCTTAGGAGGGGGGGTTGGCCTCACAGATACGCAGTATTTT CASSLGGGVGLTDTQYF
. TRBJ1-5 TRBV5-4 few TGTGCCAGCAGCTTAGGTGTAGATGGCAATCAGCCCCAGCATTTT CASSLGVDGNQPQHF